A single sample is the source of the 4 T cell receptor beta chains below, sequenced in a study of cytomegalovirus exposure and HLA in healthy donors. The repertoire was sequenced with immunoSEQ multiplex PCR; TCRdb's copy has only in-frame clones and lacks some. The sample contains around 60,000 clones, about 90% of which appear only once. Sequenced sample: PBMCs. These receptors were collected from a woman aged 18-29 years in good health and CMV-seronegative.

V and J are TRBV6-5 and TRBJ1-1, with D possibly matching TRBD1 (6 bases). V lost 5 bases, J lost 4 bases, and 8 bases lay in between. This CDR3 is 12 amino acids long. Germline V gene lookup returns CDR1 MNHEY and CDR2 SVGAGI. The CDR3 DNA sequence: TGTGCCAGCAGTGAACAGGGCACTGAAGCTTTCTTT. Translation gives CASSEQGTEAFF.

V is TRBV28 and J is TRBJ2-5, with a weak D call TRBD2 (5 bases). Trimming removed 6 bases from V and 2 bases from J, with 13 bases in between. The CDR3 spans 14 residues. Germline assignment: CDR1 MDHEN and CDR2 SYDVKM. The CDR3 loop reads CASSPSERQETQYF. The CDR3 region has the DNA TGTGCCAGCAGCCCTTCGGAGCGGCAAGAGACCCAGTACTTC.

The chain links TRBV6-1 to TRBJ2-7; D uncertain. The length of the CDR3 is 12 residues. Germline CDR1 and CDR2: MNHNS and SASEGT. V lost 3 bases to trimming and J lost 3 bases, with 6 bases between them. The CDR3 loop is CASSEENYEQYF. The CDR3 region has the DNA TGTGCCAGCAGTGAGGAGAACTACGAGCAGTACTTC.

The chain is built from TRBV18 and TRBJ2-3, with TRBD1 identical over 7 bases. CDR3 length: 16 amino acids. The V gene end was trimmed by 0 bases and the J gene end by 1 base; junction bases not matched to a gene: 4. Per the germline V gene, CDR1 is KGHSH and CDR2 is LQKENI. CDR3 region: CASSPPAGGGTDTQYF. The CDR3 DNA sequence: TGTGCCAGCTCACCACCGGCAGGGGGAGGCACAGATACGCAGTATTTT.